A single sample is the source of the 27 T cell receptor beta chains below, sequenced in a study of cytomegalovirus exposure and HLA in healthy donors. Researchers ran the PCR with 60 Vbeta and 13 Jbeta primers. Sequencing was performed with immunoSEQ multiplex PCR; in TCRdb, only in-frame clones are kept and a portion is missing. The table lists fewer than 140,000 clones, 65% to 80% of them singletons. Sequenced sample: PBMCs. The receptors were sampled from a man aged 55 to 70 in good health and CMV-seronegative.

In this sample, this clone turned up a few times. Written as DNA, the CDR3 is TGCAGCGTTGGGTCTCGGGGGATTATGGCTGAAGCTTTCTTT. As protein: CSVGSRGIMAEAFF. The chain uses TRBV29-1 and TRBJ1-1, with D tentatively TRBD1 (5 bases). The CDR3 length is 14 residues. CDR1 is SQVTM, CDR2 ANQGSEA, per germline. The germline V and J ends were trimmed by 4 bases and 6 bases, with 18 bases remaining between them.

V gene TRBV4-3 combines with J gene TRBJ2-5, with D possibly matching TRBD1 (6 bases). The CDR3 is 15 residues long. Per the germline V gene, CDR1 is LGHNA and CDR2 is YSLEER. V lost 1 base to trimming and J lost 2 bases, with 11 bases between them. As DNA, the CDR3 is TGCGCCAGCAGCCAAGCCTTGACAGGTCAAGAGACCCAGTACTTC. This sequence encodes CASSQALTGQETQYF.

The V and J genes are TRBV27 and TRBJ2-7; no clear D gene. Germline V CDR1 and CDR2: MNHEY, SMNVEV (reference sequence). This CDR3 spans 14 amino acids. V lost 5 bases and J lost 5, with 16 bases in between. Here the CDR3 reads CASSATYSWHEQYF. CDR3 coding DNA: TGTGCCAGCAGTGCAACTTACAGTTGGCACGAGCAGTACTTC.

The chain is built from TRBV2 and TRBJ2-1, with 9 bases lining up with TRBD2. Germline loops: CDR1 SNHLY, CDR2 FYNNEI. The ends lost 3 bases at V and 14 bases at J; junction bases unmatched: 5. There are 12 residues in the CDR3. CDR3 sequence: CASSDRLAGKFF. The DNA of the CDR3 is TGTGCCAGCAGTGATAGGCTAGCGGGGAAGTTCTTC.

Notes on this clone: Additional DNA sequences in this sample encode the identical CDR3. The J gene is TRBJ2-5, the V gene TRBV5-4; 7 bases agree with TRBD1. CDR1 and CDR2 from the germline V gene are SGHNT and YYREEE (reference sequence). The CDR3 sequence is 15 residues long. After removal of 4 bases from V and 5 bases from J, the junction contained 11 bases not matched to a gene. CDR3 nucleotide sequence: TGTGCCAGCAGCCAAAGACAGGGTGGGCGGGAGACCCAGTACTTC. Its protein is CASSQRQGGRETQYF. The full variable domain, in which reference TRBV5-4 and TRBJ2-5 provide the parts outside the CDR3, is ETGVTQSPTHLIKTRGQQVTLRCSSQSGHNTVSWYQQALGQGPQFIFQYYREEENGRGNFPPRFSGLQFPNYSSELNVNALELDDSALYLCASSQRQGGRETQYFGPGTRLLVL.

The chain's CDR3 is CAIGVGQAPYEQYF. CDR3 sequence (DNA): TGTGCCATCGGGGTGGGACAGGCCCCCTACGAGCAGTACTTC. The genes are TRBV10-3 and TRBJ2-7; 8 bases align to TRBD1. Germline loops: CDR1 ENHRY, CDR2 SYGVKD. V lost 8 bases and J lost 2; bases outside the gene matches: 8. The CDR3 loop spans 14 amino acids.

V is TRBV7-2 and J is TRBJ1-3; D may be TRBD1 (6 bases). The CDR3 sequence is 15 residues long. V dropped 6 bases and J dropped 0 bases, with 12 bases sitting between them. Per the germline V gene, CDR1 is SGHTA and CDR2 is FQGNSA. CDR3 region: CASRNIRGSGNTIYF. The DNA of the CDR3 is TGTGCCAGCAGAAATATCAGGGGCTCTGGAAACACCATATATTTT.

This rearrangement joins TRBV28 to TRBJ1-1; the match to TRBD1 covers 8 bases. The germline V gene has CDR1 MDHEN and CDR2 SYDVKM. V shed 6 bases, J shed 2 bases, and the junction held 5 bases outside the gene matches. There are 14 residues in the CDR3. The CDR3 reads CASRPDRGNTEAFF. The CDR3 DNA reads TGTGCCAGCAGACCCGACAGGGGAAACACTGAAGCTTTCTTT.

As DNA, the CDR3 is TGCGCCAGCAGCTTGGGGCGGGGGGACTACGAGCAGTACTTC. The encoded protein is CASSLGRGDYEQYF. V usage is TRBV5-1 and J usage is TRBJ2-7, with 8 bases identical to TRBD2. Trimming took 0 bases from V and 3 from J; bases not matched to a gene: 2. The CDR3 runs 14 residues. The V gene's germline CDR1 is SGHRS and CDR2 YFSETQ.

V is TRBV6-5 and J is TRBJ2-7; TRBD2 might be the D (6 bases). This CDR3 region has 12 residues. Germline-derived CDR1 and CDR2 are MNHEY and SVGAGI. The ends were cut back, 6 bases at V and 3 bases at J, with 9 bases in the middle. The CDR3 region is CASRTGDYEQYF. The CDR3 DNA follows: TGTGCCAGCAGGACGGGGGACTACGAGCAGTACTTC.

The rearrangement links TRBV7-8 to TRBJ1-1; D is unresolved. Germline CDR1 is SGHVS and CDR2 is FQNEAQ. The CDR3 has 15 amino acids. V lost 0 bases, J lost 5 bases, and 13 bases lay in between. The DNA of the CDR3 is TGTGCCAGCAGCTTAGCGCTAGGAGGGAGGACTGAAGCTTTCTTT. Protein sequence: CASSLALGGRTEAFF. Full variable domain (remainder filled in from reference TRBV7-8 and TRBJ1-1): GAGVSQSPRYKVAKRGQDVALRCDPISGHVSLFWYQQALGQGPEFLTYFQNEAQLDKSGLPSDRFFAERPEGSVSTLKIQRTQQEDSAVYLCASSLALGGRTEAFFGQGTRLTVV.

The chain carries TRBV7-2 and TRBJ1-2; 8 positions match TRBD1. CDR1 and CDR2 from the germline V gene are SGHTA and FQGNSA. The V gene end was trimmed by 4 bases and the J gene end by 2 bases; junction bases not matched to a gene: 9. CDR3 length: 16 amino acids. The DNA of the CDR3 is TGTGCCAGCAGCTCAGGGGGCGGGACACCCAACTATGGCTACACCTTC. Amino acids: CASSSGGGTPNYGYTF.

In its sample, this clone was seen a few times. The V and J genes are TRBV19 and TRBJ1-6; D not certain. The CDR3 runs to 13 residues. The germline V gene has CDR1 LNHDA and CDR2 SQIVND (reference sequence). Between the trimmed V and J ends, which lost 6 bases and 10 bases, there was a span of 13 bases. CDR3 bases: TGTGCCAGTAGAGGTACGACTCAATCACCCCTCCACTTT. Amino acid sequence: CASRGTTQSPLHF.

The chain joins TRBV25-1 to TRBJ1-4; no firm D call. Germline V gene data show CDR1 as MGHDK and CDR2 as SYGVNS. This CDR3 comprises 16 residues. V lost 2 bases and J lost 0, with 10 bases in between. The CDR3 loop is CASSEMKASTNEKLFF. CDR3 in DNA: TGTGCCAGCAGTGAAATGAAAGCTTCAACTAATGAAAAACTGTTTTTT. The full variable domain, completed using reference TRBV25-1 and TRBJ1-4, is EADIYQTPRYLVIGTGKKITLECSQTMGHDKMYWYQQDPGMELHLIHYSYGVNSTEKGDLSSESTVSRIRTEHFPLTLESARPSHTSQYLCASSEMKASTNEKLFFGSGTQLSVL.

The chain employs TRBV7-2 and TRBJ2-1; TRBD1 matches 8 bases. CDR1 is SGHTA and CDR2 is FQGNSA in the germline V gene. CDR3 length: 19 amino acids. V lost 5 bases to trimming and J lost 1 base; unmatched junction nucleotides: 16. The CDR3: CASSPRGRGRPLSYNEQFF. CDR3 bases: TGTGCCAGCAGCCCTAGGGGCAGGGGGCGTCCCTTGTCCTACAATGAGCAGTTCTTC.

The rearrangement links TRBV5-1 to TRBJ1-6; weak D call: TRBD1 (5 bases). V lost 0 bases to trimming and J lost 7 bases, with 8 bases between them. Germline loops: CDR1 SGHRS, CDR2 YFSETQ. The length of the CDR3 is 14 residues. CDR3 amino acids: CASSLAQGNSPLHF. CDR3 sequence (DNA): TGCGCCAGCAGCTTGGCGCAGGGAAATTCACCCCTCCACTTT.

J is TRBJ2-5 and V is TRBV7-7; D possibly corresponds to TRBD1 (6 bases). CDR1 and CDR2 (germline): SSHAT, FNYEAQ (reference sequence). CDR3 size: 15 residues. V was shortened by 1 base and J by 0 bases, with 9 bases between the two germline ends. The CDR3: CASSLGGGYQETQYF. In DNA form, the CDR3 reads TGTGCCAGCAGCTTAGGAGGGGGATACCAAGAGACCCAGTACTTC. The whole variable domain, remainder taken from reference TRBV7-7 and TRBJ2-5, is GAGVSQSPRYKVTKRGQDVTLRCDPISSHATLYWYQQALGQGPEFLTYFNYEAQPDKSGLPSDRFSAERPEGSISTLTIQRTEQRDSAMYRCASSLGGGYQETQYFGPGTRLLVL.

The CDR3 loop reads CATSRDMYFDQPQHF. CDR3 DNA sequence: TGTGCCACCAGCAGAGATATGTACTTCGATCAGCCCCAGCATTTT. The genes are TRBV15 and TRBJ1-5; no definite D call. The CDR3 covers 15 residues. CDR1 is LNHNV, CDR2 YYDKDF, per germline (reference sequence). V lost 0 bases, J lost 5 bases, and 11 bases lay in between. Full variable domain (remainder filled in from reference TRBV15 and TRBJ1-5): DAMVIQNPRYQVTQFGKPVTLSCSQTLNHNVMYWYQQKSSQAPKLLFHYYDKDFNNEADTPDNFQSRRPNTSFCFLDIRSPGLGDTAMYLCATSRDMYFDQPQHFGDGTRLSIL.

This clone showed up just a few times. The rearrangement links TRBV6-4 to TRBJ2-1; 7 bases align to TRBD1. This CDR3 comprises 16 residues. V shed 6 bases and J 5 bases; nucleotides not matched to a gene: 13. CDR1 is MRHNA and CDR2 is SNTAGT in the germline V gene. CDR3 region: CASSPRGQRKDNEQFF. The CDR3 DNA sequence: TGTGCCAGCAGCCCCCGGGGACAGCGTAAGGACAATGAGCAGTTCTTC.

This clone was counted a few times. V usage is TRBV7-9 and J usage is TRBJ1-1, with D hard to call. There are 14 residues in the CDR3. Germline V CDR1 and CDR2: SEHNR, FQNEAQ (reference sequence). Deletions cut 2 bases from V and 1 base from J, with 8 bases between. The DNA of the CDR3 is TGTGCCAGCAGCTTATCACAGCCGAACACTGAAGCTTTCTTT. It codes for CASSLSQPNTEAFF.

A single count supports this clone. The rearrangement links TRBV18 to TRBJ1-4; TRBD1 agrees at 8 bases. Trimming removed 3 bases from V and 3 bases from J; junction bases left unmatched: 0. CDR1 and CDR2 from the germline V gene are KGHSH and LQKENI. The CDR3 loop spans 14 amino acids. The CDR3 bases are TGTGCCAGCTCACCGGGACAGGCTAATGAAAAACTGTTTTTT. Translation gives CASSPGQANEKLFF.

The chain couples TRBV28 to TRBJ2-5, with TRBD2 matching 12 bases. The V segment lost 6 bases and the J segment 5 bases; nucleotides outside the gene matches: 7. The CDR3 has 15 amino acids. Looked up from germline, CDR1 is MDHEN and CDR2 is SYDVKM. This chain's CDR3 is CASSHRLAGEETQYF. The CDR3 DNA reads TGTGCCAGCAGCCATAGACTAGCGGGGGAGGAGACCCAGTACTTC.

The chain uses TRBV7-8 and TRBJ2-1; 9 positions match TRBD2. J gave up 7 bases and V 0 bases, and 4 bases lay outside the gene matches. CDR3 length: 15 residues. The germline CDR1 and CDR2 sequences are SGHVS and FQNEAQ. CDR3 DNA sequence: TGTGCCAGCAGCTTAGCTAGCGGGAGTACAAATGAGCAGTTCTTC. It codes for CASSLASGSTNEQFF.

This chain connects TRBV15 to TRBJ2-2, with D perhaps TRBD1 (5 bases). Trimming shortened V by 0 bases and J by 9 bases, and 11 bases separated the two germline ends. Germline V CDR1 and CDR2: LNHNV, YYDKDF (reference sequence). This CDR3 is built from 14 residues. The CDR3 DNA reads as TGTGCCACCAGCAGAGATGGGGCCGAGAGGGAGCTGTTTTTT. The encoded protein is CATSRDGAERELFF. The full variable domain, its missing parts supplied by reference TRBV15 and TRBJ2-2, is DAMVIQNPRYQVTQFGKPVTLSCSQTLNHNVMYWYQQKSSQAPKLLFHYYDKDFNNEADTPDNFQSRRPNTSFCFLDIRSPGLGDTAMYLCATSRDGAERELFFGEGSRLTVL.

V usage is TRBV2 and J usage is TRBJ2-1, with 9 bases that match TRBD1. The CDR3 covers 14 residues. V lost 6 bases and J lost 8; bases outside the gene matches: 8. The germline gives CDR1 SNHLY, CDR2 FYNNEI. The CDR3 DNA follows: TGTGCCAGCAGATCGACAGGGGGTGCGGATGAGCAGTTCTTC. Translating gives CASRSTGGADEQFF.

This rearrangement joins TRBV19 to TRBJ1-5, with D possibly matching TRBD1 (5 bases). Germline loops: CDR1 LNHDA, CDR2 SQIVND (reference sequence). This CDR3 has 19 amino acids. Between the trimmed V and J ends, which lost 3 bases and 3 bases, there was a span of 24 bases. DNA for the CDR3: TGTGCCAGTAGTATTTTAGCGGGACTCTCCACGGCACTCAATCAGCCCCAGCATTTT. This gives the protein CASSILAGLSTALNQPQHF.

The chain combines TRBV28 with TRBJ2-2; 8 bases agree with TRBD1. The V gene end was trimmed by 3 bases and the J gene end by 5 bases; junction bases not matched to a gene: 11. Germline CDR1 MDHEN, CDR2 SYDVKM. This CDR3 is built from 17 residues. CDR3 sequence: CASSFHRGIGETGELFF. In DNA, the CDR3 is TGTGCCAGCAGTTTTCACAGGGGGATAGGGGAGACCGGGGAGCTGTTTTTT.